This TCR beta chain comes out of a study of graft-versus-host responses after intestinal transplantation. For the study at large: Anti-thymocyte globulin induction was given to all recipients, followed by tacrolimus and steroids for around three years.

The data were produced by immunoSEQ multiplex PCR, yet TCRdb's version contains in-frame clones alone and is incomplete. The sample contains 15,000 to 20,000 clones, approximately 37% of which appear only once. Responder cells labeled with CFSE (roughly 200,000) were co-plated with irradiated stimulator cells labeled with violet dye (roughly 200,000). Sorted after the reaction were proliferating CFSE-low CD3+CD4+ and CD3+CD8+ responders. Between the trimmed V and J ends, which lost 8 bases and 4 bases, there was a span of 15 bases. Per the germline V gene, CDR1 is SGHVS and CDR2 is FNYEAQ. This CDR3 comprises 14 residues. Study-wide findings and caveats: There were GvH clones found in recipient marrow, and some of them appeared first in ileum or blood.

In its sample, this clone was seen a few times. The sequence derives from a human patient who received an intestinal transplant. The specimen comprised alloreactive CD8+ T cells from a mixed lymphocyte reaction culture, sampled before intestinal transplant. Subset reported: CFSE-low proliferating T cells sorted from approximately 6-day pre-transplant mixed lymphocyte reaction (GvH or HvG direction). V usage is TRBV7-6 and J usage is TRBJ1-3; D unresolved. The CDR3 here is CASVMQERGNTIYF. Written as DNA, the CDR3 is TGTGCCAGCGTGATGCAGGAGAGGGGAAACACCATATATTTT.